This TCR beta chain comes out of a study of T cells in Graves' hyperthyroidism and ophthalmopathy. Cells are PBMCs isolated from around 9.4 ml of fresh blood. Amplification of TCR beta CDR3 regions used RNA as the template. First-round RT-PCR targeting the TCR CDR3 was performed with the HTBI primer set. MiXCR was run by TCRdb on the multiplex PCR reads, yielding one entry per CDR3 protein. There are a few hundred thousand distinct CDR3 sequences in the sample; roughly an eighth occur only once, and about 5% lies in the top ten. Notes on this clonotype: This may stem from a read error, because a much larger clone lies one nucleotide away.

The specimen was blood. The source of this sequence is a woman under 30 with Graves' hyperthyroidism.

CDR3 DNA sequence: TGTGCCAGCAGCCAAGATGGGACTAGCGGGATCAGCTCCTACGAGCAGTTCTTC. Amino acids: CASSQDGTSGISSYEQFF. V usage is TRBV3-1 and J usage is TRBJ2-7; 13 bases match TRBD2. TRBJ2-1 matches the DNA end more closely, so the J call is doubtful. CDR1 and CDR2 from the germline V gene are LGHDT and YNNKEL (reference sequence). The CDR3 is 18 amino acids.